These 21 T cell receptor beta chains originate from one sample sequenced in a study of CD8 T cells in Susac syndrome. RNA amounts of roughly 0.45 to 1 ug underwent reverse transcription with random hexamers. One entry per CDR3 protein results from TCRdb running MiXCR on the immunoSEQ multiplex PCR reads. Among about 150,000 distinct CDR3 sequences, approximately 95% were seen once, and the ten largest hold around 0.12%. The sequenced material came from CD4+ T cells from PBMCs. Source of these receptors: a human donor with Susac syndrome.

This clonotype was detected a few times. This rearrangement joins TRBV4-3 to TRBJ1-1; D is possibly TRBD1 (6 bases). Germline V CDR1 and CDR2: LGHNA, YSLEER. The CDR3 loop spans 13 amino acids. With 4 bases removed from V and 7 bases from J, the gap between germline ends came to 13 bases. Here the CDR3 reads CASSLQGGDEAFF. The DNA of the CDR3 is TGCGCCAGCAGCCTACAGGGAGGGGATGAAGCTTTCTTT.

The rearrangement uses TRBV18 and TRBJ1-2; no clear D. Trimming took off 0 bases at V and 6 bases at J, with 8 bases between the two ends. Germline CDR1 KGHSH, CDR2 LQKENI. The CDR3 sequence is 13 residues long. Written as DNA, the CDR3 is TGTGCCAGCTCACCACCGGTGAGGGATGGCTACACCTTC. Its translation is CASSPPVRDGYTF. The full variable domain, with the rest looked up from reference TRBV18 and TRBJ1-2, is NAGVMQNPRHLVRRRGQEARLRCSPMKGHSHVYWYRQLPEEGLKFMVYLQKENIIDESGMPKERFSAEFPKEGPSILRIQQVVRGDSAAYFCASSPPVRDGYTFGSGTRLTVV.

The chain combines TRBV5-1 with TRBJ1-1; 7 bases are a match to TRBD1. The CDR3 extends over 18 amino acids. After removal of 3 bases from V and 0 bases from J, the junction contained 14 bases not matched to a gene. Germline V gene sequence: CDR1 SGHRS, CDR2 YFSETQ. In DNA form, the CDR3 reads TGCGCCAGCAGCTCCCATAACCCCAGGGACAGCATGAACACTGAAGCTTTCTTT. This translates into CASSSHNPRDSMNTEAFF.

This chain connects TRBV7-2 to TRBJ2-5; D ambiguous. V was cut by 5 bases and J by 0 bases, with 10 bases left in between. This CDR3 region has 14 residues. Germline values: CDR1 SGHTA, CDR2 FQGNSA. The CDR3, as DNA: TGTGCCAGCAGCCCCTTCGCGGACCAAGAGACCCAGTACTTC. Its translation: CASSPFADQETQYF. Drawing the rest from reference TRBV7-2 and TRBJ2-5, the complete variable domain is GAGVSQSPSNKVTEKGKDVELRCDPISGHTALYWYRQSLGQGLEFLIYFQGNSAPDKSGLPSDRFSAERTGGSVSTLTIQRTQQEDSAVYLCASSPFADQETQYFGPGTRLLVL.

The chain carries TRBV9 and TRBJ2-2; the D gene could be TRBD1 or TRBD2 (5 bases each). The CDR3 loop spans 15 amino acids. Germline CDR1 SGDLS, CDR2 YYNGEE. V lost 3 bases and J lost 4, with 13 bases in between. The CDR3 coding sequence is TGTGCCAGCAGCGCCCGGGACGACTTCACCGGGGAGCTGTTTTTT. This codes for CASSARDDFTGELFF.

The rearrangement links TRBV7-9 to TRBJ2-1; D perhaps matches TRBD1 (5 bases). V lost 8 bases, J lost 4 bases, and 15 bases lay in between. CDR1 is SEHNR and CDR2 is FQNEAQ in the germline V gene (reference sequence). This CDR3 region has 14 residues. For the CDR3, the DNA is TGTGCCAGCCGATCACAGGAAATGTACAATGAGCAGTTCTTC. It is translated as CASRSQEMYNEQFF.

This clonotype was seen only once. J is TRBJ2-1 and V is TRBV20-1, with 8 bases matching TRBD2. CDR3 length equals 13 residues. The V and J ends lost 3 bases and 6 bases, in that order; junction bases with no gene match: 4. Germline CDR1 and CDR2: DFQATT and SNEGSKA (reference sequence). This CDR3 reads CSASLAGFNEQFF. Here the CDR3 DNA reads TGCAGTGCTAGTCTAGCGGGCTTCAATGAGCAGTTCTTC.

V is TRBV11-1 and J is TRBJ2-5; 7 bases agree with TRBD2. V was clipped by 4 bases and J by 4 bases; unmatched bases: 6. CDR1 SGHAT and CDR2 FQDESV come from the germline V gene (reference sequence). The CDR3 consists of 14 residues. The CDR3 sequence: CASSSGLVRETQYF. The CDR3 DNA is TGTGCCAGCAGCTCCGGACTAGTCCGAGAGACCCAGTACTTC.

The chain uses TRBV4-1 and TRBJ1-1; TRBD1 might be the D (5 bases). This CDR3 contains 14 residues. Between the trimmed V and J ends, which lost 2 bases and 13 bases, there was a span of 20 bases. The germline V gene encodes CDR1 MGHRA and CDR2 YSYEKL. The CDR3 reads CASSQLLGASVHFF. The CDR3 DNA is TGCGCCAGCAGCCAATTACTTGGGGCTTCGGTACATTTCTTT.

This chain joins TRBV4-2 and TRBJ1-4; 7 bases match TRBD1. This CDR3 is 16 amino acids long. Germline-derived CDR1 and CDR2 are LGHNA and YNFKEQ. V shed 4 bases and J 1 base; nucleotides not matched to a gene: 6. In DNA, the CDR3 is TGTGCCAGCAGCCTGCGGGACAGTGGAACTAATGAAAAACTGTTTTTT. This gives the protein CASSLRDSGTNEKLFF.

The chain joins TRBV29-1 to TRBJ1-4; the match to TRBD1 covers 7 bases. The germline gives CDR1 SQVTM, CDR2 ANQGSEA. The J segment lost 8 bases and the V segment lost 7 bases, leaving 4 bases of the junction unmatched. The length of the CDR3 is 11 residues. Here the CDR3 DNA reads TGCAGCGCGGGGACAGCCGAAAAACTGTTTTTT. It yields the protein CSAGTAEKLFF.

This sequence joins TRBV18 and TRBJ2-1, with D possibly matching TRBD1 (6 bases). The germline V gene has CDR1 KGHSH and CDR2 LQKENI. Trimming removed 0 bases from V and 7 bases from J, with 19 bases in between. CDR3 length: 17 residues. The CDR3 DNA sequence: TGTGCCAGCTCACCACCGACGGGCAGGGGATCGGGAAATGAGCAGTTCTTC. Translation: CASSPPTGRGSGNEQFF.

The chain employs TRBV20-1 and TRBJ2-7; TRBD2 agrees at 7 bases. The CDR3 is 15 amino acids. CDR1 is DFQATT, CDR2 SNEGSKA, per germline (reference sequence). Losses at the gene ends were 0 bases for V and 3 bases for J; bases not matched to a gene: 8. CDR3 DNA sequence: TGCAGTGCTAGAGATGCAAGGACTAGTCGCTACGAGCAGTACTTC. Its translation is CSARDARTSRYEQYF.

The chain carries TRBV14 and TRBJ2-4, with D perhaps matching TRBD1 or TRBD2 (5 bases each). Germline values: CDR1 SGHDN, CDR2 FVKESK. Deletions cut 1 base from V and 9 bases from J, with 13 bases between. CDR3 length: 14 amino acids. CDR3 in amino acids: CASSQVPLGGIQYF. The CDR3 region has the DNA TGTGCCAGCAGCCAAGTACCCCTTGGGGGCATTCAGTACTTC.

The gene calls are TRBV5-4 and TRBJ2-5, with D perhaps matching TRBD1 or TRBD2 (5 bases each). CDR1 SGHNT and CDR2 YYREEE come from the germline V gene (reference sequence). The ends were cut back, 2 bases at V and 5 bases at J, with 13 bases in the middle. The CDR3 has 14 residues. Here the CDR3 reads CASSLRGPSETQYF. CDR3 in DNA: TGTGCCAGCAGCTTAAGGGGACCCTCGGAGACCCAGTACTTC.

The chain uses TRBV12-3 or TRBV12-4 and TRBJ2-2; D is ambiguous. V dropped 3 bases and J dropped 9 bases, with 8 bases sitting between them. The CDR3 consists of 12 residues. The CDR3, as DNA: TGTGCCAGCAGTTTTGATACCCGGGAGCTGTTTTTT. It translates to CASSFDTRELFF.

This clonotype was found once. The chain uses TRBV6-2 or TRBV6-3 and TRBJ2-5; D remains unclear. This CDR3 has 13 amino acids. V was pared by 2 bases and J by 5 bases, with 9 bases between. Germline values: CDR1 MNHEY, CDR2 SVGEGT. As DNA, the CDR3 is TGTGCCAGCAGTTACCACCCCCGGGAGACCCAGTACTTC. It yields the protein CASSYHPRETQYF.

In this sample, this clonotype turned up a few times. The gene calls are TRBV9 and TRBJ1-1; tentatively, D is TRBD1 (5 bases). CDR3 length: 14 residues. V shed 0 bases and J shed 0 bases, with 6 bases lying between them. The V gene's germline CDR1 is SGDLS and CDR2 YYNGEE. The CDR3 nucleotides read TGTGCCAGCAGCGTAGCAGGGATGAACACTGAAGCTTTCTTT. This gives the protein CASSVAGMNTEAFF.

This rearrangement joins TRBV6-2 or TRBV6-3 to TRBJ1-2; D is unclear. The CDR3 contains 10 residues. V gave up 10 bases and J gave up 8 bases, with 11 bases separating them. Germline CDR1 and CDR2: MNHEY and SVGEGT. The CDR3 nucleotides read TGTGCCACAGGAGAGGTCGGCTACACCTTC. The encoded protein is CATGEVGYTF.

The V and J genes are TRBV24-1 and TRBJ2-3; D is undetermined. CDR3 length: 12 amino acids. V lost 0 bases to trimming and J lost 8 bases, with 5 bases between them. Germline V gene data show CDR1 as KGHDR and CDR2 as SFDVKD. The CDR3 loop reads CATSDLPGTQYF. In DNA, the CDR3 is TGTGCCACCAGTGATTTGCCGGGTACGCAGTATTTT.

The chain is built from TRBV6-6 and TRBJ2-3; 7 bases align to TRBD1. Trimming took 8 bases from V and 2 from J; bases not matched to a gene: 7. CDR1 and CDR2 (germline): MNHNY, SVGAGI (reference sequence). The CDR3 length is 14 residues. CDR3 DNA sequence: TGTGCCAGCCGGTTGGGACAGCACACAGATACGCAGTATTTT. Its protein is CASRLGQHTDTQYF.